This TCR beta chain is drawn from a study of cytomegalovirus exposure and HLA in healthy donors. Overall study findings and caveats: Some V segments could not be told apart, so they were left out, TRBV6-2 and TRBV6-3 among them. The authors enumerated roughly 160 TCR beta chains as linked to cytomegalovirus. One later analysis reportedly identified an Asian-associated ancestry cluster that showed fewer N-insertions than the approximately 700-donor mean.

PCR primers comprised 60 Vbeta and 13 Jbeta primers. Libraries were prepared by immunoSEQ multiplex PCR; TCRdb keeps only in-frame clonotypes and omits some of them. The sample records under 150,000 clones, about two thirds being singletons. From germline, CDR1 is MNHEY and CDR2 SMNVEV (reference sequence). The junction had 15 bases not matched to a gene; V was cut back by 5 bases and J by 9 bases. This CDR3 contains 16 residues. Concerning this clone: The target antigen is unknown.

This clonotype was sampled from a woman aged 60-75 years in good health and CMV-seropositive. The chain uses TRBV27 and TRBJ1-5; 8 bases align to TRBD1. The material sequenced was PBMCs. DNA for the CDR3: TGTGCCAGCAGTGCCCGCTCTCGACAGGGGCTAGGGCCCCAGCATTTT. Translated, it gives CASSARSRQGLGPQHF.